The 3 T cell receptor beta chains reported below all come from one sample, sequenced in a study of T cell repertoires in cytomegalovirus infection. TCRdb analysed the reads with MiXCR anew, one entry per CDR3 protein. The data show 400,000 or so distinct CDR3 sequences, with 30% to 40% seen just once and approximately 13% held by the top ten. Sequenced input: PBMCs. These receptors all stem from a human donor in good health (CMV status not recorded). Some clones in this sample may be carry-over from other donors' samples.

The J gene is TRBJ1-2, the V gene TRBV4-1; D gene unclear. V dropped 0 bases and J dropped 0 bases, with 5 bases sitting between them. Germline V gene sequence: CDR1 MGHRA, CDR2 YSYEKL. CDR3 length equals 14 residues. In DNA form, the CDR3 reads TGCGCCAGCAGCCAAGACACAGCTAACTATGGCTACACCTTC. Amino acids: CASSQDTANYGYTF.

This clonotype came up many times. V and J are TRBV5-6 and TRBJ1-5; tentatively, D is TRBD1 (6 bases). The CDR3 is made up of 17 amino acids. CDR1 is SGHDT, CDR2 YYEEEE, per germline. Trimming left V 3 bases short and J 2 bases short, with 18 bases between. The CDR3 spells CASSSFRGAGGNQPQHF. The DNA for the CDR3 is TGTGCCAGCAGCTCCTTTCGGGGGGCTGGGGGCAATCAGCCCCAGCATTTT.

This rearrangement joins TRBV18 to TRBJ2-3, with 9 bases aligning to TRBD2. V was clipped by 4 bases and J by 7 bases; unmatched bases: 12. The germline CDR1 and CDR2 sequences are KGHSH and LQKENI. This CDR3 region has 16 residues. In nucleotides, the CDR3 is TGTGCCAGCTCACGGTCCGGCGGGGGGGCAGAAAATACGCAGTATTTT. It encodes CASSRSGGGAENTQYF. Drawing the rest from reference TRBV18 and TRBJ2-3, the complete variable domain is NAGVMQNPRHLVRRRGQEARLRCSPMKGHSHVYWYRQLPEEGLKFMVYLQKENIIDESGMPKERFSAEFPKEGPSILRIQQVVRGDSAAYFCASSRSGGGAENTQYFGPGTRLTVL.